Shown below are 25 T cell receptor beta chains from a single sample sequenced in a study of T cells in localized non-small cell lung cancer. The protocol was immunoSEQ multiplex PCR, while the TCRdb copy is restricted to in-frame clones and leaves out a portion. The sample consists of tens of thousands of clones, around 85% of them appearing once. The sequences come from peripheral blood, collected before any cancer treatment. These receptors all come from a female donor aged 60 or older with stage I lung adenocarcinoma.

This rearrangement joins TRBV27 to TRBJ2-1; D call uncertain. The CDR3 contains 14 residues. V shed 7 bases and J shed 2 bases, with 12 bases lying between them. Germline-derived CDR1 and CDR2 are MNHEY and SMNVEV (reference sequence). The DNA of the CDR3 is TGTGCCAGCACCAATTTGAACGCCTACAATGAGCAGTTCTTC. This codes for CASTNLNAYNEQFF.

The chain combines TRBV7-9 with TRBJ1-2, with 7 bases lining up with TRBD1. CDR1 is SEHNR and CDR2 is FQNEAQ in the germline V gene (reference sequence). Trimming removed 1 base from V and 3 bases from J; junction bases left unmatched: 2. The CDR3 covers 14 residues. In DNA form, the CDR3 reads TGTGCCAGCAGCTTAGTTGGGACAGACTATGGCTACACCTTC. Protein sequence: CASSLVGTDYGYTF.

The V gene is TRBV19, the J gene TRBJ2-5; tentatively, D is TRBD2 (7 bases). The CDR3 totals 14 residues. The germline V and J ends were trimmed by 3 bases and 4 bases, with 12 bases remaining between them. CDR1 LNHDA and CDR2 SQIVND come from the germline V gene (reference sequence). The CDR3 is CASSIGGRGETQYF. CDR3 bases: TGTGCCAGTAGTATCGGGGGGCGAGGAGAGACCCAGTACTTC.

J is TRBJ2-7 and V is TRBV5-5; D is ambiguous. Germline V lookup: CDR1 SGHKS, CDR2 YYEKEE (reference sequence). The CDR3 runs 14 residues. Trimming left V 1 base short and J 7 bases short, with 15 bases between. DNA of the CDR3: TGTGCCAGCAGCTTGACCCTCTCGGTACCGGAGCAGTACTTC. Amino acids: CASSLTLSVPEQYF.

Only one count was recorded for this clone. The chain carries TRBV5-1 and TRBJ1-2; TRBD1 agrees at 10 bases. Trimming took 3 bases from V and 3 from J; bases not matched to a gene: 5. Germline-derived CDR1 and CDR2 are SGHRS and YFSETQ. This CDR3 comprises 15 residues. Here the CDR3 DNA reads TGCGCCAGCAGCTCGGGACAGGGGCGAGACTATGGCTACACCTTC. It specifies CASSSGQGRDYGYTF.

The rearrangement uses TRBV2 and TRBJ2-2; weak D call: TRBD1 (5 bases). This CDR3 is built from 15 residues. Trimming left V 0 bases short and J 1 base short, with 6 bases between. Germline V CDR1 and CDR2: SNHLY, FYNNEI. CDR3: CASSEARVNTGELFF. The CDR3 region has the DNA TGTGCCAGCAGTGAAGCCAGGGTGAACACCGGGGAGCTGTTTTTT. The whole variable domain, remainder taken from reference TRBV2 and TRBJ2-2, is EPEVTQTPSHQVTQMGQEVILRCVPISNHLYFYWYRQILGQKVEFLVSFYNNEISEKSEIFDDQFSVERPDGSNFTLKIRSTKLEDSAMYFCASSEARVNTGELFFGEGSRLTVL.

This chain joins TRBV7-2 and TRBJ2-7; 10 bases match TRBD1. Trimming cost V 5 bases and J 4 bases; bases outside gene matches: 11. This CDR3 has 16 residues. Germline assignment: CDR1 SGHTA and CDR2 FQGNSA. DNA for the CDR3: TGTGCCAGCAGCCCCCGGCCGGGACAGGGGATGTACGAGCAGTACTTC. The encoded protein is CASSPRPGQGMYEQYF. Combining the CDR3 with reference TRBV7-2 and TRBJ2-7 gives the whole variable domain GAGVSQSPSNKVTEKGKDVELRCDPISGHTALYWYRQSLGQGLEFLIYFQGNSAPDKSGLPSDRFSAERTGGSVSTLTIQRTQQEDSAVYLCASSPRPGQGMYEQYFGPGTRLTVT.

CDR3 region: CASSYSKAYNEQFF. The CDR3 DNA follows: TGTGCCAGCAGTTACTCGAAGGCCTACAATGAGCAGTTCTTC. V is TRBV6-6 and J is TRBJ2-1, with unresolved D. Germline lookup yields CDR1 MNHNY and CDR2 SVGAGI (reference sequence). The CDR3 consists of 14 residues. Trimming took 0 bases from V and 2 from J, leaving 5 bases between them.

The chain joins TRBV7-9 to TRBJ1-4; D is possibly TRBD1 (6 bases). CDR1 is SEHNR and CDR2 is FQNEAQ in the germline V gene (reference sequence). V was shortened by 2 bases and J by 6 bases, with 10 bases between the two germline ends. This CDR3 region has 14 residues. Here the CDR3 DNA reads TGTGCCAGCAGCTTAAAGGGGGTGGATGAAAAACTGTTTTTT. Translation: CASSLKGVDEKLFF.

The chain couples TRBV9 to TRBJ1-3, with D unclear. This CDR3 region has 13 residues. Trimming removed 7 bases at V and 3 bases at J, with 11 bases between. Germline assignment: CDR1 SGDLS and CDR2 YYNGEE. In nucleotides, the CDR3 is TGTGCCAGCTGGTCAGGAGGTGGAAACACCATATATTTT. Amino acid sequence: CASWSGGGNTIYF.

The chain joins TRBV27 to TRBJ1-2; 9 nucleotides agree with TRBD1. V trimming: 5 bases; J trimming: 5 bases; junction bases outside the gene matches: 6. Germline V gene lookup returns CDR1 MNHEY and CDR2 SMNVEV (reference sequence). CDR3 length: 14 amino acids. The CDR3 sequence is CASSGTGTFYGYTF. The CDR3 coding sequence is TGTGCCAGCAGTGGGACAGGGACATTTTATGGCTACACCTTC.

The chain uses TRBV7-2 and TRBJ2-7, with D perhaps matching TRBD1 (6 bases). The germline V gene encodes CDR1 SGHTA and CDR2 FQGNSA. With 2 bases removed from V and 3 bases from J, the gap between germline ends came to 11 bases. CDR3 length: 14 residues. Here the CDR3 DNA reads TGTGCCAGCAGCTTATATTTACAGGGCTACGAGCAGTACTTC. The encoded protein is CASSLYLQGYEQYF.

The J gene is TRBJ2-1, the V gene TRBV4-1; 7 positions agree with TRBD2. The V gene's germline CDR1 is MGHRA and CDR2 YSYEKL. V lost 2 bases and J lost 3; bases outside the gene matches: 13. The CDR3 totals 18 residues. CDR3 in amino acids: CASSQHSRVGGNYNEQFF. CDR3 DNA sequence: TGCGCCAGCAGCCAACACTCACGGGTGGGAGGGAACTACAATGAGCAGTTCTTC.

The chain carries TRBV5-6 and TRBJ1-1, with D uncertain. V was pared by 4 bases and J by 4 bases, with 8 bases between. The CDR3 sequence is 12 residues long. Germline CDR1 and CDR2: SGHDT and YYEEEE. The CDR3 DNA reads as TGTGCCAGCAGCCCTGGAAGCACTGAAGCTTTCTTT. Its translation: CASSPGSTEAFF.

Many counts were recorded for this clone. The V gene is TRBV27, the J gene TRBJ2-3; 9 bases line up with TRBD1. J was trimmed by 7 bases and V by 0 bases; bases with no gene match: 11. The CDR3 loop spans 17 amino acids. Germline V CDR1 and CDR2: MNHEY, SMNVEV (reference sequence). CDR3: CASSLSLWDRAGNTQYF. CDR3 in DNA: TGTGCCAGCAGTTTATCCCTGTGGGACAGGGCTGGAAATACGCAGTATTTT.

This clone was recorded only once. The chain joins TRBV5-1 to TRBJ2-5; perhaps TRBD1 as D (6 bases). There are 16 residues in the CDR3. Germline CDR1 and CDR2: SGHRS and YFSETQ. V lost 0 bases and J lost 8, with 20 bases in between. In nucleotides, the CDR3 is TGCGCCAGCAGCTTGGATGGGGGACACCTAGCTCCAACCCAGTACTTC. It encodes CASSLDGGHLAPTQYF.

The chain carries TRBV4-1 and TRBJ2-3; 12 nucleotides agree with TRBD1. V shed 4 bases, J shed 4 bases, and the junction held 3 bases outside the gene matches. Looked up from germline, CDR1 is MGHRA and CDR2 is YSYEKL. The CDR3 totals 15 residues. CDR3 sequence reads: CASSRGQGASDTQYF. The CDR3 DNA follows: TGCGCCAGCAGCCGGGGACAGGGGGCATCAGATACGCAGTATTTT.

The chain uses TRBV2 and TRBJ1-4; possible D gene TRBD1, 5 bases. The CDR3 spans 14 residues. Trimming removed 4 bases from V and 10 bases from J, with 16 bases in between. CDR1 and CDR2 (germline): SNHLY, FYNNEI. The CDR3 DNA reads TGTGCCAGCAGTGTTAAAGGGGCGGTGGGAAAACTGTTTTTT. The encoded protein is CASSVKGAVGKLFF.

The V call is TRBV5-1, the J call TRBJ2-2; no firm D call. V was cut by 4 bases and J by 4 bases, with 14 bases left in between. Germline lookup yields CDR1 SGHRS and CDR2 YFSETQ. The CDR3 consists of 15 residues. The CDR3 protein is CASSPPRQFTGELFF. The CDR3 DNA follows: TGCGCCAGCAGCCCCCCGAGGCAGTTCACCGGGGAGCTGTTTTTT.

This sequence joins TRBV28 and TRBJ2-7; TRBD1 is a possible D gene (6 bases). The germline gives CDR1 MDHEN, CDR2 SYDVKM. CDR3 length: 13 amino acids. Trimming removed 2 bases from V and 4 bases from J, with 9 bases in between. The DNA of the CDR3 is TGTGCCAGCAGTTTAGGACAGTTGTACGAGCAGTACTTC. It codes for CASSLGQLYEQYF.

The rearrangement uses TRBV11-3 and TRBJ2-1; D possibly uses TRBD1 or TRBD2 (6 bases each). The CDR3 has 15 residues. Germline values: CDR1 SGHNT, CDR2 YENEEA. Between the trimmed V and J ends, which lost 5 bases and 7 bases, there was a span of 18 bases. The CDR3 spells CASSRGTSGANEQFF. The CDR3 coding sequence is TGTGCCAGCAGCCGGGGGACCTCGGGGGCGAATGAGCAGTTCTTC. Drawing the rest from reference TRBV11-3 and TRBJ2-1, the complete variable domain is EAGVVQSPRYKIIEKKQPVAFWCNPISGHNTLYWYLQNLGQGPELLIRYENEEAVDDSQLPKDRFSAERLKGVDSTLKIQPAELGDSAVYLCASSRGTSGANEQFFGPGTRLTVL.

The table lists this clone with a few counts. The V gene is TRBV10-2, the J gene TRBJ2-7; D may be TRBD2 (5 bases). This CDR3 comprises 14 residues. V lost 4 bases, J lost 3 bases, and 13 bases lay in between. The V gene's germline CDR1 is WSHSY and CDR2 SAAADI. The CDR3, as DNA: TGCGCCAGCAGTGGGACTCTCGAGGGCTACGAGCAGTACTTC. Amino acid sequence: CASSGTLEGYEQYF.

The chain is built from TRBV27 and TRBJ1-4; no reliable D call. Germline CDR1 and CDR2: MNHEY and SMNVEV (reference sequence). The germline V and J ends were trimmed by 3 bases and 7 bases, with 9 bases remaining between them. The CDR3 length is 13 residues. This CDR3 is CASSFSGFEKLFF. The CDR3 region has the DNA TGTGCCAGCAGTTTTTCGGGGTTTGAAAAACTGTTTTTT.

This clone has only a few counts. The J gene is TRBJ1-2, the V gene TRBV6-6; D possibly corresponds to TRBD1 (5 bases). This CDR3 has 14 residues. V lost 5 bases and J lost 2, with 12 bases in between. CDR1 is MNHNY, CDR2 SVGAGI, per germline (reference sequence). As DNA, the CDR3 is TGTGCCAGCAGTACCAATAACAGGAACTATGGCTACACCTTC. Its protein is CASSTNNRNYGYTF.

This clone was observed once. The chain couples TRBV5-1 to TRBJ2-3; 8 bases agree with TRBD2. The V and J ends lost 0 bases and 4 bases, in that order; junction bases with no gene match: 13. Germline lookup yields CDR1 SGHRS and CDR2 YFSETQ. The CDR3 is made up of 18 amino acids. CDR3 nucleotide sequence: TGCGCCAGCAGCTTGGGCCCAAATCGGGGGGGCCATCCAGATACGCAGTATTTT. Encoded protein: CASSLGPNRGGHPDTQYF. Supplemented by reference TRBV5-1 and TRBJ2-3, the full variable domain reads KAGVTQTPRYLIKTRGQQVTLSCSPISGHRSVSWYQQTPGQGLQFLFEYFSETQRNKGNFPGRFSGRQFSNSRSEMNVSTLELGDSALYLCASSLGPNRGGHPDTQYFGPGTRLTVL.